This T cell receptor (beta chain) was captured in a study of cytomegalovirus exposure and HLA in healthy donors. Study-level findings and limits: Earlier analysis yielded a pattern in which most TCR beta V segments were productive about 90% or about 30% of the time. Presence/absence analysis assumed near-uniform sequencing depth across donors. Evidence from a later analysis indicated that most CMV-associated TCR beta chains looked HLA-restricted. In most subjects, TCR beta sequences reportedly gave accurate predictions of HLA-A and HLA-B alleles.

Remarks on this clone: Its antigen is not known.

The primer mix had 60 Vbeta and 13 Jbeta primers. Profiling relied on immunoSEQ multiplex PCR, and the TCRdb table lists in-frame clones only, not all of them. The repertoire holds 95,000 to 150,000 clones, 55% to 75% seen once, with approximately 3.8% in the top ten. From germline, CDR1 is SGHRS and CDR2 YFSETQ. The V segment lost 4 bases and the J segment 7 bases; nucleotides outside the gene matches: 7. CDR3 length: 14 residues. The clonotype was recovered from a man younger than 40 in good health and CMV-seronegative. The V gene is TRBV5-1, the J gene TRBJ2-3; 9 nucleotides line up with TRBD1. Source material: PBMCs. The DNA for the CDR3 is TGCGCCAGCAGCCCGGACAGGGGCCGTCATACGCAGTATTTT. It encodes CASSPDRGRHTQYF.